These T cell receptor beta chains were read from a single sample in a study of neoadjuvant anti-PD-1 for oral cavity cancer. Repertoires were generated with immunoSEQ multiplex PCR, while TCRdb's copy carries only in-frame clones and drops some. The repertoire consists of around 81,000 clones, with around 80% occurring once and the leading ten covering over 2.5%. The sample here was PBMCs, taken before nivolumab (anti-PD-1) treatment. All receptors derive from a person aged 35 to 85 with oral cavity squamous cell carcinoma. Both conserved end residues are part of each CDR3. D genes are given only for firm matches. Only some rows state a clone size, as once, few, many or a class for expanded clones.

j_gene: TRBJ2-1
abundance: -
v_gene: TRBV5-1
d_gene: TRBD2
CDR3aa: CASTPGLAGRNEQFF
CDR3nt: TGCGCCAGCACACCCGGACTAGCGGGACGAAATGAGCAGTTCTTC

j_gene: TRBJ1-5
abundance: -
v_gene: TRBV11-2
d_gene: TRBD1
CDR3aa: CASSSGQGGQPQHF
CDR3nt: TGTGCCAGCAGCTCCGGACAGGGGGGTCAGCCCCAGCATTTT

j_gene: TRBJ2-6
abundance: -
v_gene: TRBV7-8
d_gene: TRBD1
CDR3aa: CASSLVPGTALSGANVLTF
CDR3nt: TGTGCCAGCAGCTTAGTGCCCGGGACAGCGTTGTCTGGGGCCAACGTCCTGACTTTC

j_gene: TRBJ1-1
abundance: -
v_gene: TRBV29-1
d_gene: -
CDR3aa: CSVEAWGTEAFF
CDR3nt: TGCAGCGTTGAGGCGTGGGGCACTGAAGCTTTCTTT

j_gene: TRBJ2-7
abundance: -
v_gene: TRBV30
d_gene: -
CDR3aa: CAWSQTAGLNYEQYF
CDR3nt: TGTGCCTGGAGTCAAACAGCGGGCCTCAATTACGAGCAGTACTTC

j_gene: TRBJ1-2
abundance: -
v_gene: TRBV27
d_gene: TRBD1
CDR3aa: CASSSTGTGGASYGYTF
CDR3nt: TGTGCCAGCAGTTCAACCGGGACAGGGGGCGCAAGCTATGGCTACACCTTC

j_gene: TRBJ1-1
abundance: -
v_gene: TRBV25-1
d_gene: -
CDR3aa: CASSETGMGTEAFF
CDR3nt: TGTGCCAGCAGTGAAACAGGGATGGGAACTGAAGCTTTCTTT

j_gene: TRBJ2-2
abundance: -
v_gene: TRBV25-1
d_gene: -
CDR3aa: CASRGTGNTGELFF
CDR3nt: TGTGCCAGCAGGGGGACCGGAAACACCGGGGAGCTGTTTTTT

j_gene: TRBJ1-2
abundance: -
v_gene: TRBV29-1
d_gene: -
CDR3aa: CSVVESYGYTF
CDR3nt: TGCAGCGTTGTAGAATCCTATGGCTACACCTTC

j_gene: TRBJ1-2
abundance: -
v_gene: TRBV7-9
d_gene: -
CDR3aa: CASSPDGEGGYTF
CDR3nt: TGTGCCAGCAGCCCCGACGGAGAGGGTGGCTACACCTTC

j_gene: TRBJ2-4
abundance: once
v_gene: TRBV28
d_gene: -
CDR3aa: CASTAGGTGVLAKNIQYF
CDR3nt: TGTGCCAGCACAGCGGGGGGGACAGGGGTTCTAGCCAAAAACATTCAGTACTTC

j_gene: TRBJ1-1
abundance: few
v_gene: TRBV30
d_gene: -
CDR3aa: CAWSHYTEAFF
CDR3nt: TGTGCCTGGAGTCATTACACTGAAGCTTTCTTT

j_gene: TRBJ2-1
abundance: -
v_gene: TRBV5-1
d_gene: -
CDR3aa: CASSQDSWGSYNEQFF
CDR3nt: TGCGCCAGCAGCCAGGACAGTTGGGGATCCTACAATGAGCAGTTCTTC

j_gene: TRBJ2-7
abundance: -
v_gene: TRBV7-9
d_gene: -
CDR3aa: CASSLDGPYREQYF
CDR3nt: TGTGCCAGCAGCTTGGACGGACCCTATAGGGAGCAGTACTTC

j_gene: TRBJ2-6
abundance: once
v_gene: TRBV30
d_gene: -
CDR3aa: CAWIWAGANVLTF
CDR3nt: TGTGCCTGGATTTGGGCTGGGGCCAACGTCCTGACTTTC

j_gene: TRBJ1-2
abundance: -
v_gene: TRBV29-1
d_gene: -
CDR3aa: CSTQSPNYGYTF
CDR3nt: TGCAGCACCCAGTCCCCTAACTATGGCTACACCTTC

j_gene: TRBJ2-5
abundance: -
v_gene: TRBV2
d_gene: -
CDR3aa: CASTSRETQYF
CDR3nt: TGTGCCAGCACTTCTCGAGAGACCCAGTACTTC

j_gene: TRBJ2-5
abundance: -
v_gene: TRBV2
d_gene: TRBD2
CDR3aa: CASTATSGLETQYF
CDR3nt: TGTGCCAGCACGGCAACTAGCGGTTTGGAGACCCAGTACTTC

j_gene: TRBJ1-4
abundance: -
v_gene: TRBV5-6
d_gene: -
CDR3aa: CASSSGTAHEKLFF
CDR3nt: TGTGCCAGCAGCTCCGGGACTGCCCATGAAAAACTGTTTTTT

j_gene: TRBJ1-1
abundance: -
v_gene: TRBV4-1
d_gene: -
CDR3aa: CASSQALVLRSEAFF
CDR3nt: TGCGCCAGCAGCCAAGCCTTGGTGCTCAGGTCTGAAGCTTTCTTT

j_gene: TRBJ2-1
abundance: -
v_gene: TRBV19
d_gene: -
CDR3aa: CASENRYNEQFF
CDR3nt: TGTGCCAGTGAGAATCGCTACAATGAGCAGTTCTTC

j_gene: TRBJ1-1
abundance: -
v_gene: TRBV7-9
d_gene: -
CDR3aa: CASSLETGENTEAFF
CDR3nt: TGTGCCAGCAGCTTAGAGACAGGAGAGAACACTGAAGCTTTCTTT

j_gene: TRBJ2-7
abundance: -
v_gene: TRBV23-1
d_gene: -
CDR3aa: CASSQPESIDSAYEQYF
CDR3nt: TGCGCCAGCAGTCAACCCGAATCTATTGACTCAGCCTACGAGCAGTACTTC

j_gene: TRBJ1-1
abundance: once
v_gene: TRBV9
d_gene: -
CDR3aa: CASSAEGWGTEAFF
CDR3nt: TGTGCCAGCAGCGCCGAGGGGTGGGGCACTGAAGCTTTCTTT

j_gene: TRBJ2-1
abundance: -
v_gene: TRBV5-6
d_gene: -
CDR3aa: CASNQPGGWGRNNEQFF
CDR3nt: TGTGCCAGCAACCAACCGGGGGGCTGGGGGCGCAACAATGAGCAGTTCTTC

j_gene: TRBJ1-1
abundance: -
v_gene: TRBV28
d_gene: -
CDR3aa: CASSPTGPGTEAFF
CDR3nt: TGTGCCAGCAGTCCCACAGGGCCGGGCACTGAAGCTTTCTTT

j_gene: TRBJ2-7
abundance: -
v_gene: TRBV30
d_gene: TRBD2
CDR3aa: CAWSGTSGFWQYF
CDR3nt: TGTGCCTGGAGCGGGACTAGCGGTTTTTGGCAGTACTTC

j_gene: TRBJ1-2
abundance: -
v_gene: TRBV6-5
d_gene: -
CDR3aa: CASSRTANYGYTF
CDR3nt: TGTGCCAGCAGTAGGACAGCGAACTATGGCTACACCTTC

j_gene: TRBJ1-2
abundance: -
v_gene: TRBV6-5
d_gene: -
CDR3aa: CASSNPETSHGYTF
CDR3nt: TGTGCCAGCAGTAATCCGGAAACATCGCATGGCTACACCTTC

j_gene: TRBJ1-1
abundance: -
v_gene: TRBV5-1
d_gene: -
CDR3aa: CASSLEGLRTEAFF
CDR3nt: TGCGCCAGCAGCTTGGAGGGTCTGAGAACTGAAGCTTTCTTT

j_gene: TRBJ1-4
abundance: -
v_gene: TRBV4-1
d_gene: -
CDR3aa: CASSQGTTNEKLFF
CDR3nt: TGCGCCAGCAGCCAGGGAACAACTAATGAAAAACTGTTTTTT

j_gene: TRBJ2-6
abundance: -
v_gene: TRBV11-3
d_gene: -
CDR3aa: CASSLGGANVLTF
CDR3nt: TGTGCCAGCAGCTTAGGCGGGGCCAACGTCCTGACTTTC